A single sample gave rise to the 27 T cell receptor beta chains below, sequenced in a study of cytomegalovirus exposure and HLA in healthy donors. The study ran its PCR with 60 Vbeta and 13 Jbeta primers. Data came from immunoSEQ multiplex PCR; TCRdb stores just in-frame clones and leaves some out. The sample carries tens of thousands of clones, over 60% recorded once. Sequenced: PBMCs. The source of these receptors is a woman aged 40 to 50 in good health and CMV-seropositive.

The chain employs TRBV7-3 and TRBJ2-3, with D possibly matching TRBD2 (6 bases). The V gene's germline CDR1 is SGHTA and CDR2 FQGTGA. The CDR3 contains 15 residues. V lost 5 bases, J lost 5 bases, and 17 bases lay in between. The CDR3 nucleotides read TGTGCCAGCAGCCCAGGACTACTAACAGAAGATACGCAGTATTTT. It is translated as CASSPGLLTEDTQYF.

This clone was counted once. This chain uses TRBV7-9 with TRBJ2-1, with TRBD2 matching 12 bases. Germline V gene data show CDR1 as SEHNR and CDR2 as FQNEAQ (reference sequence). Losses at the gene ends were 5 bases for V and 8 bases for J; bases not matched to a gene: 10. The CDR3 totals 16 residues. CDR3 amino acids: CASSSGPSGRADEQFF. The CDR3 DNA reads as TGTGCCAGCAGCAGCGGACCTAGCGGGAGGGCGGATGAGCAGTTCTTC.

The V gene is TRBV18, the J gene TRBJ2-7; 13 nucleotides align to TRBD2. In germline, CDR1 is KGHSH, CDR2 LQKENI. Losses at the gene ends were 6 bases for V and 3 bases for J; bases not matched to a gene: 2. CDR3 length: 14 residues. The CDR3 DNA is TGTGCCAGCTCCAGGACTAGCGGGAGCTACGAGCAGTACTTC. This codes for CASSRTSGSYEQYF. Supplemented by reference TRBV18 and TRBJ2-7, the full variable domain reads NAGVMQNPRHLVRRRGQEARLRCSPMKGHSHVYWYRQLPEEGLKFMVYLQKENIIDESGMPKERFSAEFPKEGPSILRIQQVVRGDSAAYFCASSRTSGSYEQYFGPGTRLTVT.

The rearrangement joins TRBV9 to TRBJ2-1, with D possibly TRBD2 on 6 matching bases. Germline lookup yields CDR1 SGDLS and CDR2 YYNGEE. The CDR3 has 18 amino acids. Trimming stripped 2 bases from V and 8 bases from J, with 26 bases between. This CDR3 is CASSVGGPLLRGSDEQFF. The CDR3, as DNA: TGTGCCAGCAGCGTGGGAGGACCGTTGCTCCGTGGGAGCGATGAGCAGTTCTTC.

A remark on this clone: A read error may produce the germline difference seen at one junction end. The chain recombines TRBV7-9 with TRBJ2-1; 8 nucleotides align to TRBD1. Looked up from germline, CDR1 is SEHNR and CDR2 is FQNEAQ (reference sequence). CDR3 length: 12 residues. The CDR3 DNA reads TGTTCCAGCAGAATTACAGGGGGTGAGCAGTTCTTC. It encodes CSSRITGGEQFF.

In DNA form, the CDR3 reads TGTGCCAGCAGCCTCCAGGGCAGAGCCTATGGCTACACCTTC. It translates to CASSLQGRAYGYTF. This chain uses TRBV7-8 with TRBJ1-2; D possibly corresponds to TRBD1 (5 bases). The germline V gene has CDR1 SGHVS and CDR2 FQNEAQ. V shed 5 bases and J shed 4 bases, with 14 bases lying between them. This CDR3 has 14 residues.

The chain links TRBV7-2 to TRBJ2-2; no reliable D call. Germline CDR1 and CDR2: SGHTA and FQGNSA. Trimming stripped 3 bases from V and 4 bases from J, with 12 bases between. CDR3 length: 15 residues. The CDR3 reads CASSFKTGGTGELFF. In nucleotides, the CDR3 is TGTGCCAGCAGCTTTAAGACGGGTGGCACCGGGGAGCTGTTTTTT.

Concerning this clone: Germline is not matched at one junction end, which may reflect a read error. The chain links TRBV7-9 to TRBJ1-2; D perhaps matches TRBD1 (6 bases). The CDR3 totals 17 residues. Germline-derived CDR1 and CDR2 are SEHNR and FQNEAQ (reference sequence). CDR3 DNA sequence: TGTTCCAGCAGCTTAGGATCTGGACAGAAACCGCCTTATGGCTACACCTTC. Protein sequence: CSSSLGSGQKPPYGYTF. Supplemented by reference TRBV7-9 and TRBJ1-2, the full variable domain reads DTGVSQNPRHKITKRGQNVTFRCDPISEHNRLYWYRQTLGQGPEFLTYFQNEAQLEKSRLLSDRFSAERPKGSFSTLEIQRTEQGDSAMYLCSSSLGSGQKPPYGYTFGSGTRLTVV.

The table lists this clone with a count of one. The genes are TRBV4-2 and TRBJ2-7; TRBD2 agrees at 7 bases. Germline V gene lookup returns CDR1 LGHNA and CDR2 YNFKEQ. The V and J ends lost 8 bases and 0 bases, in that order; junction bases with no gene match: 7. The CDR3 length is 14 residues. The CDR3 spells CASGDLADSYEQYF. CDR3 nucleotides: TGTGCCAGCGGTGACCTAGCGGACTCCTACGAGCAGTACTTC.

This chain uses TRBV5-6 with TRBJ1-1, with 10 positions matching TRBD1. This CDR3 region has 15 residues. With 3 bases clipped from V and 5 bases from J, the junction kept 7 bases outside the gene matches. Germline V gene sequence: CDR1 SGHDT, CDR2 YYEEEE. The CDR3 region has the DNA TGTGCCAGCAGCTACCCCGGGACAGGGGAAACTGAAGCTTTCTTT. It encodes CASSYPGTGETEAFF.

The chain's CDR3 is CASSQSGLAGPDTQYF. The CDR3 nucleotides read TGTGCCAGCAGCCAAAGCGGACTAGCGGGACCCGATACGCAGTATTTT. The chain joins TRBV7-8 to TRBJ2-3, with TRBD2 matching 12 bases. The CDR3 runs to 16 residues. Germline loops: CDR1 SGHVS, CDR2 FQNEAQ. J lost 6 bases, V lost 5 bases, and 9 bases had no gene match.

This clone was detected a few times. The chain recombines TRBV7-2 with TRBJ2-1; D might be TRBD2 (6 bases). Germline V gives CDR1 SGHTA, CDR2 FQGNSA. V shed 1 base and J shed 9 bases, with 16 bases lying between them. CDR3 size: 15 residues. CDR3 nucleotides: TGTGCCAGCAGCTTAGTAGGCCTAGCGAAGGGTGAGCAGTTCTTC. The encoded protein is CASSLVGLAKGEQFF.

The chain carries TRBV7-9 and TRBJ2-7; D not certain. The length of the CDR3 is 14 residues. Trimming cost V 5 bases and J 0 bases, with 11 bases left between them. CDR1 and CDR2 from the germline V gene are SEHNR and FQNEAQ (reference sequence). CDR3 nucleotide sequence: TGTGCCAGCAGCCCACCTGAGTACTCCTACGAGCAGTACTTC. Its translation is CASSPPEYSYEQYF.

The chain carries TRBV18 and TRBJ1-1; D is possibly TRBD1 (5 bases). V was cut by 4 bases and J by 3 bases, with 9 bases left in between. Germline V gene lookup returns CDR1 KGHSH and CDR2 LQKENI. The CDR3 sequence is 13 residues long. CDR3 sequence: CASSLGGDTEAFF. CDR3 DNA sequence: TGTGCCAGCTCACTGGGAGGGGACACTGAAGCTTTCTTT.

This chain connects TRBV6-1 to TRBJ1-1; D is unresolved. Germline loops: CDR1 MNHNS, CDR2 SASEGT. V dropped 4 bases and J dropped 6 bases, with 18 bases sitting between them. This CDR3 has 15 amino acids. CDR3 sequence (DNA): TGTGCCAGCAGTGCGAAGTCCCTTTTGAGATCTGAAGCTTTCTTT. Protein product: CASSAKSLLRSEAFF.

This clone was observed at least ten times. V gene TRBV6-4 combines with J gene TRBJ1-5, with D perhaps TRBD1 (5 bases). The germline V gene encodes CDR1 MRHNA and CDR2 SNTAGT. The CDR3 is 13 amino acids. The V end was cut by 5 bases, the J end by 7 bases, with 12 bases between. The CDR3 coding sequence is TGTGCCAGCAGTCAGGGAGGCGAGCAGCCCCAGCATTTT. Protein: CASSQGGEQPQHF.

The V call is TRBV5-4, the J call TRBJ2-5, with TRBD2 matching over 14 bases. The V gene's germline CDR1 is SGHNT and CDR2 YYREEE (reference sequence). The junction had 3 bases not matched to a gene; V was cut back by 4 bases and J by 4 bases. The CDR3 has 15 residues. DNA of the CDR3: TGTGCCAGCAGCCCCGGACTAGCGGGAGGAGAGACCCAGTACTTC. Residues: CASSPGLAGGETQYF.

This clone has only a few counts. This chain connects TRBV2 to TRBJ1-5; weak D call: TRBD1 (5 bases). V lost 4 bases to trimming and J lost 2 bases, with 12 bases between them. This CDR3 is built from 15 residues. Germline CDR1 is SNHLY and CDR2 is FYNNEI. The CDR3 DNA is TGTGCCAGCAGTGGTCCCGGGGGGGGCAATCAGCCCCAGCATTTT. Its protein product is CASSGPGGGNQPQHF.

CDR3 in amino acids: CASSPLEGLTNEQYF. In nucleotides, the CDR3 is TGTGCCAGCTCACCGTTGGAGGGCCTAACAAACGAGCAGTACTTC. This rearrangement joins TRBV18 to TRBJ2-7; a possible D gene is TRBD2 (6 bases). The CDR3 length is 15 residues. Germline V gene data show CDR1 as KGHSH and CDR2 as LQKENI. V was clipped by 3 bases and J by 5 bases, with 17 bases between them.

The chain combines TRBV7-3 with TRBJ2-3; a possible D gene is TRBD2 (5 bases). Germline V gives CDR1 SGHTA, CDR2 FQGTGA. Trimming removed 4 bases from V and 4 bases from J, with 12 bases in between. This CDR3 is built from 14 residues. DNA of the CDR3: TGTGCCAGCAGCTACGGACTTTTTTCAGATACGCAGTATTTT. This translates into CASSYGLFSDTQYF.

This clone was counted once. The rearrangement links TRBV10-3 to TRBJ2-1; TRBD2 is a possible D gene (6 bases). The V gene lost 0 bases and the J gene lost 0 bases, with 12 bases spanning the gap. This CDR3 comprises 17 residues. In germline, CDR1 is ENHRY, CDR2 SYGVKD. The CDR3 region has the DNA TGTGCCATCAGTGAGTCGAGTCATAGCGGCTCCTACAATGAGCAGTTCTTC. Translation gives CAISESSHSGSYNEQFF.

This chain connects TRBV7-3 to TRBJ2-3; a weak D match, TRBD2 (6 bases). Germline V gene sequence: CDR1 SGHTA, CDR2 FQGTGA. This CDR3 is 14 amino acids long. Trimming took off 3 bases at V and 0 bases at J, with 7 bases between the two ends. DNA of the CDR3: TGTGCCAGCAGCTTGGGGACTAGCACAGATACGCAGTATTTT. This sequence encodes CASSLGTSTDTQYF.

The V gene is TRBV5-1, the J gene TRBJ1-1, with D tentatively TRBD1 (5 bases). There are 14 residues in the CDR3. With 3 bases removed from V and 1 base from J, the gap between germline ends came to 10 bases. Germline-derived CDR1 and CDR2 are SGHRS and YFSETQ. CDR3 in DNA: TGCGCCAGCAGCTGGGGGGTAGAGAACACTGAAGCTTTCTTT. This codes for CASSWGVENTEAFF.

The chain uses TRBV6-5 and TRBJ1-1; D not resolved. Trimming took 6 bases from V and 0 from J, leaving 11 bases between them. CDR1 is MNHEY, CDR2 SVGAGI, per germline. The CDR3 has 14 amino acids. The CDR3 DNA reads TGTGCCAGCAGGTATTCCCTAATGAACACTGAAGCTTTCTTT. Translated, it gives CASRYSLMNTEAFF.

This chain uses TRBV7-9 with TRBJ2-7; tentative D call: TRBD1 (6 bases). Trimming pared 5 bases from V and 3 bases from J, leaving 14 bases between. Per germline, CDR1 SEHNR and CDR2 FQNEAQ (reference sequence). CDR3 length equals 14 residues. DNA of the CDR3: TGTGCCAGCAGCCCCCAGGGGACCAACTACGAGCAGTACTTC. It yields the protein CASSPQGTNYEQYF.

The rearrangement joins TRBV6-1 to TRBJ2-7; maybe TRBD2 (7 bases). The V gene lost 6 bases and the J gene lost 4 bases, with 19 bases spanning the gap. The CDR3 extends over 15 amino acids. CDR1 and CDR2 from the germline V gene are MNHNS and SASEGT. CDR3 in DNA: TGTGCCAGCAGCGGGGGGCTAGCGAATACTTACGAGCAGTACTTC. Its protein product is CASSGGLANTYEQYF.

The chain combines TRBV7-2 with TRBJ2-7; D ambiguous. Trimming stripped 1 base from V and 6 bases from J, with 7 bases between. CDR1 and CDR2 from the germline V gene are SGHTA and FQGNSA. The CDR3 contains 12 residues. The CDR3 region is CASSLGLREQYF. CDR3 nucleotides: TGTGCCAGCAGCTTAGGTCTTCGCGAGCAGTACTTC.